The 20 T cell receptor beta chains below come from one sample, sequenced in a study of blood T cell repertoires in COVID-19. TCRdb keeps only in-frame clones here, not all; method: immunoSEQ multiplex PCR. The table records about 100,000 clones, 87% of them present only once. Sequencing used peripheral blood. The receptors stem from a woman aged 25 to 39 with acute or convalescent COVID-19.

The gene calls are TRBV28 and TRBJ1-4, with 9 nucleotides matching TRBD1. The CDR3 totals 16 residues. V shed 8 bases and J 7 bases; nucleotides not matched to a gene: 14. The germline V gene has CDR1 MDHEN and CDR2 SYDVKM. CDR3 protein: CASSPDRGVSGEKLFF. As DNA, the CDR3 is TGTGCCAGCTCGCCCGACAGGGGGGTGTCCGGTGAAAAACTGTTTTTT.

J is TRBJ1-1 and V is TRBV10-3; 7 nucleotides match TRBD1. The CDR3 is 14 residues long. Unmatched junction bases numbered 8, after V lost 6 bases and J lost 4 bases. The germline V gene encodes CDR1 ENHRY and CDR2 SYGVKD. The DNA for the CDR3 is TGTGCCATCAGGGGAAGACAGGGTTCCACTGAAGCTTTCTTT. Protein: CAIRGRQGSTEAFF.

V usage is TRBV2 and J usage is TRBJ1-5; D is unresolved. Trimming removed 6 bases from V and 5 bases from J, with 11 bases in between. CDR3 length: 13 residues. Germline values: CDR1 SNHLY, CDR2 FYNNEI. As DNA, the CDR3 is TGTGCCAGCAGCCGGAGCGTTGATCAGCCCCAGCATTTT. As protein: CASSRSVDQPQHF.

The chain carries TRBV11-2 and TRBJ2-2; 12 bases fit TRBD2. J was trimmed by 5 bases and V by 5 bases; bases with no gene match: 3. Germline loops: CDR1 SGHAT, CDR2 FQNNGV. This CDR3 region has 15 residues. The CDR3 DNA sequence: TGTGCCAGCAGCCTAGGACTAGCGGGGACCGGGGAGCTGTTTTTT. As protein: CASSLGLAGTGELFF.

The rearrangement joins TRBV4-1 to TRBJ1-2, with D maybe TRBD1 (6 bases). V gave up 4 bases and J gave up 2 bases, with 8 bases separating them. CDR1 is MGHRA and CDR2 is YSYEKL in the germline V gene. This CDR3 is 13 amino acids long. For the CDR3, the DNA is TGCGCCAGCAGCCCTGGACAGAACTATGGCTACACCTTC. The encoded protein is CASSPGQNYGYTF.

This chain links TRBV5-4 with TRBJ1-2, with 8 nucleotides matching TRBD1. CDR3 length: 14 amino acids. Germline V CDR1 and CDR2: SGHNT, YYREEE (reference sequence). Trimming cost V 4 bases and J 8 bases; bases outside gene matches: 10. CDR3 protein: CASSLGAGGLGYTF. For the CDR3, the DNA is TGTGCCAGCAGCCTTGGGGCAGGGGGCTTGGGCTACACCTTC.

The CDR3 nucleotides are TGTGCCAGCAGTTACTCGGCCCTAGCGGGGGAGACCGGGGAGCTGTTTTTT. Its translation is CASSYSALAGETGELFF. This chain uses TRBV6-2 or TRBV6-3 with TRBJ2-2; TRBD2 matches at 10 bases. The CDR3 totals 17 residues. Germline V gene lookup returns CDR1 MNHEY and CDR2 SVGEGT. Losses at the gene ends were 0 bases for V and 5 bases for J; bases not matched to a gene: 6.

Here the CDR3 reads CASSLGAHPGAEAFF. CDR3 DNA: TGTGCCAGCAGCTTAGGGGCCCACCCGGGGGCTGAAGCTTTCTTT. The J gene is TRBJ1-1, the V gene TRBV13, with D tentatively TRBD1 (5 bases). The CDR3 covers 15 residues. The germline CDR1 and CDR2 sequences are PRHDT and FYEKMQ (reference sequence). Trimming took off 0 bases at V and 6 bases at J, with 14 bases between the two ends.

The chain links TRBV6-4 to TRBJ2-1; D unresolved. Germline assignment: CDR1 MRHNA and CDR2 SNTAGT. The CDR3 runs 11 residues. The V and J ends lost 4 bases and 12 bases respectively, with 10 bases between them. Written as DNA, the CDR3 is TGTGCCAGCAGTGGTCCCCGAGGGCAGTTCTTC. Its protein is CASSGPRGQFF.

The chain is built from TRBV9 and TRBJ2-7; 7 nucleotides line up with TRBD1. The CDR3 extends over 14 amino acids. The V gene's germline CDR1 is SGDLS and CDR2 YYNGEE. After removal of 3 bases from V and 3 bases from J, the junction contained 6 bases not matched to a gene. Here the CDR3 reads CASSAHRDSYEQYF. The DNA for the CDR3 is TGTGCCAGCAGCGCCCACAGGGACAGCTACGAGCAGTACTTC.

The V call is TRBV6-5, the J call TRBJ2-7; TRBD1 matches at 10 bases. Trimming took 0 bases from V and 5 from J; bases not matched to a gene: 4. CDR3 length: 15 residues. Germline CDR1 reads MNHEY; CDR2 reads SVGAGI. For the CDR3, the DNA is TGTGCCAGCAGTTACTCTGGGGACAGGGGCGACGAGCAGTACTTC. Translating gives CASSYSGDRGDEQYF.

This sequence joins TRBV3-1 (or the pseudogene TRBV3-2) and TRBJ1-4; D not resolved. Germline assignment: CDR1 LGHDT and CDR2 YNNKEL (reference sequence). Trimming shortened V by 0 bases and J by 8 bases, and 4 bases separated the two germline ends. The CDR3 contains 12 residues. CDR3 bases: TGTGCCAGCAGCCAAGAGAGAGAAAAACTGTTTTTT. This encodes CASSQEREKLFF.

The chain employs TRBV18 and TRBJ1-1; a weak D match, TRBD1 (6 bases). The CDR3 sequence is 13 residues long. The germline V gene has CDR1 KGHSH and CDR2 LQKENI. Between the trimmed V and J ends, which lost 6 bases and 4 bases, there was a span of 12 bases. CDR3 DNA: TGTGCCAGCTCCTCGGGGGGGCCCACTGAAGCTTTCTTT. It translates to CASSSGGPTEAFF.

The rearrangement joins TRBV2 to TRBJ2-7, with D possibly TRBD2 on 6 matching bases. CDR3 length: 12 amino acids. Trimming removed 7 bases at V and 6 bases at J, with 13 bases between. Germline CDR1 SNHLY, CDR2 FYNNEI. The CDR3 region has the DNA TGTGCCAGCACGGGGGAAATGGTCGAGCAGTACTTC. Protein product: CASTGEMVEQYF.

This clone has a handful of counts. The genes are TRBV4-1 and TRBJ2-7; a possible D gene is TRBD1 (6 bases). Germline V lookup: CDR1 MGHRA, CDR2 YSYEKL. The CDR3 covers 15 residues. The V and J ends lost 0 bases and 6 bases respectively, with 15 bases between them. CDR3 residues: CASSQDGGQSIEQYF. CDR3 sequence (DNA): TGCGCCAGCAGCCAAGATGGTGGACAGTCTATCGAGCAGTACTTC.

V is TRBV29-1 and J is TRBJ2-3, with a weak D call TRBD2 (7 bases). Trimming cost V 3 bases and J 10 bases, with 20 bases left between them. The CDR3 contains 14 residues. CDR1 and CDR2 from the germline V gene are SQVTM and ANQGSEA. The CDR3 region is CSVEGGLAGAAQYF. CDR3 bases: TGCAGCGTTGAGGGGGGGCTAGCAGGAGCGGCGCAGTATTTT.

This sequence joins TRBV5-3 and TRBJ2-7; 7 bases are shared with TRBD1. TRBV5-3 is filed as an ORF, its function uncertain. Trimming at V came to 3 bases and at J to 3 bases, leaving 18 bases not matched to a gene. The CDR3 covers 18 residues. The CDR3 DNA follows: TGTGCCAGAAGCTGGTCTCCTCTGGGGACAGTGCCGGTCTACGAGCAGTACTTC. Encoded protein: CARSWSPLGTVPVYEQYF.

The chain links TRBV3-1 (or the pseudogene TRBV3-2) to TRBJ1-5; TRBD1 is a possible D gene (5 bases). Germline V gene data show CDR1 as LGHDT and CDR2 as YNNKEL (reference sequence). The CDR3 covers 14 residues. V shed 4 bases and J shed 3 bases, with 10 bases lying between them. The CDR3 DNA is TGTGCCAGCAGCCCTAGACAGAACAATCAGCCCCAGCATTTT. Its protein is CASSPRQNNQPQHF.

The rearrangement links TRBV15 to TRBJ2-7; D is unclear. CDR3 length equals 13 residues. Per germline, CDR1 LNHNV and CDR2 YYDKDF (reference sequence). V lost 0 bases and J 9 bases, leaving 12 bases between the germline ends. For the CDR3, the DNA is TGTGCCACCAGCAGAGATTCGGGTCGCGGGCAGTACTTC. As protein: CATSRDSGRGQYF.

This clone was detected only once. The genes are TRBV3-1 (or the pseudogene TRBV3-2) and TRBJ2-3; TRBD2 agrees at 9 bases. Losses at the gene ends were 4 bases for V and 6 bases for J; bases not matched to a gene: 5. The CDR3 is 14 residues long. Looked up from germline, CDR1 is LGHDT and CDR2 is YNNKEL (reference sequence). In nucleotides, the CDR3 is TGTGCCAGCAGCCTCAATAGCGGGGGTGATACGCAGTATTTT. Protein product: CASSLNSGGDTQYF.